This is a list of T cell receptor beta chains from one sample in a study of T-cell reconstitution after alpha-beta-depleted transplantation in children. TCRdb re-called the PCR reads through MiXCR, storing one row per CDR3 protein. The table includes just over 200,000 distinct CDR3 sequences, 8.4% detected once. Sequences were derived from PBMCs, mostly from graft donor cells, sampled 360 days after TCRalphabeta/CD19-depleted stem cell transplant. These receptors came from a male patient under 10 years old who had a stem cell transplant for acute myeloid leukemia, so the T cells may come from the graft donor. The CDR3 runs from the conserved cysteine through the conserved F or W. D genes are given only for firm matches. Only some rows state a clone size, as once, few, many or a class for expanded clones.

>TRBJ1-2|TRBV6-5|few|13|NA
TGTGCCAGCAGTACACAGGTCCTGGCTGGCTACACCTTC
CASSTQVLAGYTF
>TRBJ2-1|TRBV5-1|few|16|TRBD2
TGCGCCAGCGGATCCCATGGACTAGCGCTAAACAATGAGCAGTTCTTC
CASGSHGLALNNEQFF
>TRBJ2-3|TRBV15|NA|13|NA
TGTGCCACCAGCAGCCACCTAGGAGATACGCAGTATTTT
CATSSHLGDTQYF
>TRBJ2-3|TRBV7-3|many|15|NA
TGTGCCAGCAGCCCAACCGACCTACTCACAGATACGCAGTATTTT
CASSPTDLLTDTQYF
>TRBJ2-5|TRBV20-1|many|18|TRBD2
TGCAGTGCTAGAGATAAGACTAGCGGGACTCTTATGAAGCAGACCCAGTACTTC
CSARDKTSGTLMKQTQYF
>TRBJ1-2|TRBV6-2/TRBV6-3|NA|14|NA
TGTGCCAGCAGTTACGACAGGAGCAACTATGGCTACACCTTC
CASSYDRSNYGYTF
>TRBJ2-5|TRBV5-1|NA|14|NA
TGCGCCAGCACTTTTGGCAGTGACAAAGAGACCCAGTACTTC
CASTFGSDKETQYF
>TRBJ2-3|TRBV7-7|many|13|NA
TGTGCTAGCAGCTTAGTGTTCGCAGATACGCAGTATTTT
CASSLVFADTQYF
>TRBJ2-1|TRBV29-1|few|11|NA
TGCAGCGTTGAAAGCAGAGATGAGCAGTTCTTC
CSVESRDEQFF
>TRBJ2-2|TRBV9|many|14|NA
TGTGCCAGCAGCGTAGACGTGAACACCGGGGAGCTGTTTTTT
CASSVDVNTGELFF
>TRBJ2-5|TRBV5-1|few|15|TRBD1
TGCGCCAGCAGCCACCGGGACAGGACTCAAGAGACCCAGTACTTC
CASSHRDRTQETQYF
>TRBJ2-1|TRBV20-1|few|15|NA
TGCAGTGCATACTTATTTCCTAGCTCCTACAATGAGCAGTTCTTC
CSAYLFPSSYNEQFF
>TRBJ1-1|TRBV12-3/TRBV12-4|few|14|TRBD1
TGTGCCAGCAGCCGAGGACAGGGTTTTGCTGAAGCTTTCTTT
CASSRGQGFAEAFF
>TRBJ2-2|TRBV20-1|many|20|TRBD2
TGCAGTGCTAAACGGCAAAGGACTAGCGGGGGGCCCCCGGGGACCGGGGAGCTGTTTTTT
CSAKRQRTSGGPPGTGELFF
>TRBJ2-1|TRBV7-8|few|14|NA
TGTGCCAGCAGCTTAGTTAACATTTACAATGAGCAGTTCTTC
CASSLVNIYNEQFF
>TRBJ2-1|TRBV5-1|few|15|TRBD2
TGCGCCAGCAGCACAACTAGCGGGAGCTACAATGAGCAGTTCTTC
CASSTTSGSYNEQFF
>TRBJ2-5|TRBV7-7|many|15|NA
TGTGCTAGCAGCCGAGCGGAGCCATATCAAGAGACCCAGTACTTC
CASSRAEPYQETQYF
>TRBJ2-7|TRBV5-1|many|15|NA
TGCGCCAGCAGCTTGGACCCCGGACAGTCCTACGAGCAGTACTTC
CASSLDPGQSYEQYF
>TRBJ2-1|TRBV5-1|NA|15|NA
TGCGCCAGCAGCTCTCCGTTGATTGGAGACAATGAGCAGTTCTTC
CASSSPLIGDNEQFF
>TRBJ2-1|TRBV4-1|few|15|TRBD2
TGCGCCAGCAGCCAAGCGGGACTAGATTACAATGAGCAGTTCTTC
CASSQAGLDYNEQFF
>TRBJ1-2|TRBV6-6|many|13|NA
TGTGCCAGCTTAGAAGATCTTCACTATGGCTACACCTTC
CASLEDLHYGYTF
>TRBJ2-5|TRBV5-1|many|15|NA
TGCGCCAGCAGCTTGGCGGGCAGGGTTGCAGAGACCCAGTACTTC
CASSLAGRVAETQYF
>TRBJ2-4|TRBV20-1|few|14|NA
TGCAGTATAAAGTCAGAGTTCGGCAAAAACATTCAGTACTTC
CSIKSEFGKNIQYF
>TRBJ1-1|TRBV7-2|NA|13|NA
TGTGCCAGCAGCTCTCGACCGAACACTGAAGCTTTCTTT
CASSSRPNTEAFF
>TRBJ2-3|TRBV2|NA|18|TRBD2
TGTGCCTTCAGTCCTCGAATGGGACTAGGAGGGACCACAGATACGCAGTATTTT
CAFSPRMGLGGTTDTQYF
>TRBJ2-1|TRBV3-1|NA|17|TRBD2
TGTGCCAGCAGCCAAGCCCGAGCGGGGGGCAGGAAAAATGAGCAGTTCTTC
CASSQARAGGRKNEQFF
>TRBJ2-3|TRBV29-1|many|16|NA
TGCAGCGTTGAAGGAGACCGGGACAAAAGCACAGATACGCAGTATTTT
CSVEGDRDKSTDTQYF
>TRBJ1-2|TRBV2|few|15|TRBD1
TGTGCCAGCAGCTTGCCCGGGACAGGGGCATCTGGCTACACCTTC
CASSLPGTGASGYTF
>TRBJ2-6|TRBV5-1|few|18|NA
TGCGCCAGCAGCTCCATGACAGGTTCACCCTCTGGGGCCAACGTCCTGACTTTC
CASSSMTGSPSGANVLTF
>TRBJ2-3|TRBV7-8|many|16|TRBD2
TGTGCCAGCAGCTTAGTCGGGGGGAGTGTCGCAGATACGCAGTATTTT
CASSLVGGSVADTQYF
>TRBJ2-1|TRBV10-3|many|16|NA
TGTGCCATCAGTGAGGCCTCCGGGGTCCACAACAATGAGCAGTTCTTC
CAISEASGVHNNEQFF
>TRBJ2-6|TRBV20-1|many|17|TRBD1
TGCAGTGCCGCAGGGACAGGTAGAACCTCTGGGGCCAACGTCCTGACTTTC
CSAAGTGRTSGANVLTF
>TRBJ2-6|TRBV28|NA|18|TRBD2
TGTGCCAGCATCAGCGGGGGGCTGAAAACTTCTGGGGCCAACGTCCTGACTTTC
CASISGGLKTSGANVLTF
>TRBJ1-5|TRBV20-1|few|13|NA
TGCAGTGCTAGAGAAGATGGGGATCAGCCCCAGCATTTT
CSAREDGDQPQHF
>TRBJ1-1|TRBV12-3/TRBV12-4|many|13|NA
TGTGCCAGCAGGCCAAGGGTGAACACTGAAGCTTTCTTT
CASRPRVNTEAFF
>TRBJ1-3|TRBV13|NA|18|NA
TGTGCCAGCAGCTTATTCGGGGTGAGGCAGAACTCTGGAAACACCATATATTTT
CASSLFGVRQNSGNTIYF
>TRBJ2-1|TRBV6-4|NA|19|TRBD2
TGTGCCAGCAGTGACTCGCCCGTTCTAGCGGGTGTCCGAGACAATGAGCAGTTCTTC
CASSDSPVLAGVRDNEQFF
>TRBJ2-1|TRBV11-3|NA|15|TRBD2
TGTGCCAGCAGCTTAAGGTCTAGCGGTAACAATGAGCAGTTCTTC
CASSLRSSGNNEQFF
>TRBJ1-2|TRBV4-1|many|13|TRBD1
TGCGCCAGCAGCCAAGTTGACAGGGTTGGCTACACCTTC
CASSQVDRVGYTF
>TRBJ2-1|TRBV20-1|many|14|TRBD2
TGCAGTGCTCCACTAGCGGGGACACACAATGAGCAGTTCTTC
CSAPLAGTHNEQFF
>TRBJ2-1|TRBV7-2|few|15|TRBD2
TGTGCCAGCAGCTCGGGACTAGCGGGAGGGCGTGAGCAGTTCTTC
CASSSGLAGGREQFF
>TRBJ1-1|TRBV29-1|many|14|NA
TGCAGCGTTGCTGGGGGCGTGTTGAACACTGAAGCTTTCTTT
CSVAGGVLNTEAFF
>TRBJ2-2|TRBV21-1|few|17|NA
TGTGCCAGCAGCAAGGCAGACAGGCCTGCGAACACCGGGGAGCTGTTTTTT
CASSKADRPANTGELFF
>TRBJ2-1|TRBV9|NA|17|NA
TGTGCCAGCAGCGTAGGGGGGTGGGGATTCTCCTACAATGAGCAGTTATTC
CASSVGGWGFSYNEQLF
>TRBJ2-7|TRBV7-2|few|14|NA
TGTGCCAGCAGCTTAGAAGTGTATCACTACGAGCAGTACTTC
CASSLEVYHYEQYF
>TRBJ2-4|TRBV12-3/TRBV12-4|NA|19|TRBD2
TGTGCCAGCAGTTGTTCCCGACTAGCGGGGTCCCTAGCCAAAAACATTCAGTACTTC
CASSCSRLAGSLAKNIQYF
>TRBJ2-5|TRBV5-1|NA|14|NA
TGCGCCAGCAGCGGAGGGTCAATCCAAGAGACCCAGTACTTC
CASSGGSIQETQYF
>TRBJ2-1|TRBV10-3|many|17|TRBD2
TGTGCCATCAGTGAGTCGACGGGACTAGCGGGATGGAATGAGCAGTTCTTC
CAISESTGLAGWNEQFF
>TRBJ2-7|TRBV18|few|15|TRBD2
TGTGCCAGCTCACCTTCCGCTAGCGGCGTCTACGAGCAGTACTTC
CASSPSASGVYEQYF
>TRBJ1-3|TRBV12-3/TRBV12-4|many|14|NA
TGTGCCAGCAGTTTTGGTGGACCTGGAAACACCATATATTTT
CASSFGGPGNTIYF
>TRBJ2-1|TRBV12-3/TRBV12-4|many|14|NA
TGTGCCAGCAGTTATTCAGTGACGAACAATGAGCAGTTCTTC
CASSYSVTNNEQFF